The clone carrying this T cell receptor (beta chain) was seen a handful of times. CDR3 length equals 11 residues. V lost 5 bases and J lost 9, with 14 bases in between. Germline CDR1 DFQATT, CDR2 SNEGSKA (reference sequence). The sample comes from a study of T cells after yellow fever vaccination. Each CDR3 protein is one row after TCRdb ran MiXCR on the 5' RACE reads. The sample yields under 90,000 distinct CDR3 sequences, less than 8.5% seen once. The chain couples TRBV20-1 to TRBJ2-7; the D gene is possibly TRBD1 (6 bases). This TCR was sampled from a man younger than 30 who received the YFV17D yellow fever vaccine. The sequences come from CD8+ T cells sorted from PBMCs, collected 35 to 50 days after the first yellow fever vaccination. The CDR3 loop is CSAAEQGRQYF. The CDR3 nucleotides read TGCAGTGCTGCAGAACAGGGTCGGCAGTACTTC.